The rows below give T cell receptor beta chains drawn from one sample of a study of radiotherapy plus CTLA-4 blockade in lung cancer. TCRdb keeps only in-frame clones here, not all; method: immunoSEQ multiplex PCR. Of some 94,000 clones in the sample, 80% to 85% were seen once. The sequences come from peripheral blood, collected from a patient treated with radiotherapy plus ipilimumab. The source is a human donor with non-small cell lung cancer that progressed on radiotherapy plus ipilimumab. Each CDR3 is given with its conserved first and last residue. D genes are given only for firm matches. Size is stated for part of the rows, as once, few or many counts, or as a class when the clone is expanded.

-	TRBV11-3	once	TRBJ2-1	CASSLDGINEQFF	TGTGCCAGCAGCTTGGACGGGATCAATGAGCAGTTCTTC
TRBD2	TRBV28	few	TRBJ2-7	CASSLWSNRRGGSPLRDYEQYF	TGTGCCAGCAGCCTCTGGTCCAACCGAAGGGGCGGGAGTCCCCTTAGGGACTACGAGCAGTACTTC
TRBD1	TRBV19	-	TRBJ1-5	CASSIGGTGHYQPQHF	TGTGCCAGTAGTATAGGTGGGACAGGGCACTATCAGCCCCAGCATTTT
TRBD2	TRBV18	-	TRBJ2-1	CASSLRGTSGYNEQFF	TGTGCCAGCTCCCTACGGGGGACTAGCGGTTACAATGAGCAGTTCTTC
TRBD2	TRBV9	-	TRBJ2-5	CASSALGGNQETQYF	TGTGCCAGCAGCGCCCTCGGGGGGAACCAAGAGACCCAGTACTTC
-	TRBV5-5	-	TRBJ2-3	CASILSGSTDTQYF	TGTGCCAGCATACTTAGCGGAAGCACAGATACGCAGTATTTT
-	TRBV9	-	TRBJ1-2	CASSAQDSRTNYGYTF	TGTGCCAGCAGCGCCCAGGACAGCCGAACTAACTATGGCTACACCTTC
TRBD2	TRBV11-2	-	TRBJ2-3	CASSSGLAGVPDTQYF	TGTGCCAGCAGCTCGGGACTAGCGGGAGTACCAGATACGCAGTATTTT
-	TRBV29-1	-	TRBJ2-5	CSVVVAALAQYF	TGCAGCGTTGTGGTGGCCGCGTTGGCCCAGTACTTC
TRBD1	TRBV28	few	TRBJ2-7	CASSFPLTGGESTYRGREQYF	TGTGCCAGCAGTTTCCCCTTGACAGGGGGCGAGAGCACCTACAGGGGGCGAGAGCAGTACTTC
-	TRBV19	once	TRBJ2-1	CASREGEGPRDEQFF	TGTGCCAGTAGGGAGGGGGAGGGCCCTCGGGATGAGCAGTTCTTC
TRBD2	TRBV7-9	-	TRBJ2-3	CASSRGTSGKGVVTDTQYF	TGTGCCAGCAGCCGCGGGACTAGCGGGAAGGGGGTTGTCACAGATACGCAGTATTTT
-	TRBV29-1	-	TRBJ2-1	CSVQDEQFF	TGCAGCGTTCAGGATGAGCAGTTCTTC
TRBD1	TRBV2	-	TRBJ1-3	CASIGQAGNTIYF	TGTGCCAGCATTGGACAGGCTGGAAACACCATATATTTT
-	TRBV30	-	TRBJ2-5	CAWSAFRDGVQETQYF	TGTGCCTGGAGTGCATTCAGGGATGGAGTCCAAGAGACCCAGTACTTC
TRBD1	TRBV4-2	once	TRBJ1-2	CASSQDHTGVGGYTF	TGTGCCAGCAGCCAAGATCATACAGGGGTTGGTGGCTACACCTTC
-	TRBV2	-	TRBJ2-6	CASMISGANVLTF	TGTGCCAGCATGATATCTGGGGCCAACGTCCTGACTTTC